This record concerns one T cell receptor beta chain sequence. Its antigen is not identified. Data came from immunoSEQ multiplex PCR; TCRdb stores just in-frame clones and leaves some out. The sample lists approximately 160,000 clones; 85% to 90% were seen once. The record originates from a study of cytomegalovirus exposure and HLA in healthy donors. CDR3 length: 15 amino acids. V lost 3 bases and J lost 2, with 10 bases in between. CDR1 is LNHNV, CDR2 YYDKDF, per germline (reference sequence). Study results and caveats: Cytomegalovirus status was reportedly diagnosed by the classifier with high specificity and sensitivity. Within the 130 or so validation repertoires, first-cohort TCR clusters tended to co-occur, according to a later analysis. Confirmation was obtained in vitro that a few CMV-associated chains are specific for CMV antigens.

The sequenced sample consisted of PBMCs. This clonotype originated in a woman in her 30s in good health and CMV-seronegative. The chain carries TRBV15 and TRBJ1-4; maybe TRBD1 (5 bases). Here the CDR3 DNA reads TGTGCCACCAGCAGTTCCGGGACCACTAATGAAAAACTGTTTTTT. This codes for CATSSSGTTNEKLFF.